This T cell receptor beta chain was found in a study of blood T cells in healthy people across ages. The overall study: For every two T cells, template switching captured about one barcoded beta molecule.

Each sample gave at least 7 million isolated PBMCs. The CDR3 runs 15 residues. The germline V gene has CDR1 MNHNY and CDR2 SVGAGI (reference sequence). The trim removed 6 bases at V and 1 base at J, leaving 5 bases unmatched. A second 7 to 11 cycle PCR used barcoded and J-beta primers. Per sample, CDR3-containing paired-end reads numbered at least 2.5 million. TCRdb ran MiXCR on the 5' RACE reads and lists one entry per CDR3 protein. The data contain about 2 million distinct CDR3 sequences, around half of them singletons. Input material: blood. The rearrangement links TRBV6-6 to TRBJ1-4; 7 nucleotides line up with TRBD1. The source is a woman between 40 and 55 years old in good health. The CDR3 sequence: CASRGTVGTNEKLFF. As DNA, the CDR3 is TGTGCCAGCAGGGGGACAGTTGGAACTAATGAAAAACTGTTTTTT.